The next 23 T cell receptor beta chains were all read from a single sample in a study of CD8+ T cells in alopecia areata. TCR sequencing used cDNA made by reverse transcription of extracted RNA. Repertoires were generated with immunoSEQ multiplex PCR, while TCRdb's copy carries only in-frame clones and drops some. The sample includes around 290,000 clones, 58% of them seen just once. Specified treatment: oral pan-JAK inhibitor, 5-10 mg twice daily. The starting material was CD4+ T cells sorted from blood, obtained at week 24, from a patient treated with tofacitinib. These receptors all stem from a human donor with alopecia areata.

This clone showed up just a few times. J is TRBJ2-1 and V is TRBV30; D remains unclear. V was pared by 4 bases and J by 5 bases, with 6 bases between. Germline V gene data show CDR1 as GTSNPN and CDR2 as SVGIG (reference sequence). CDR3 size: 11 residues. The CDR3 DNA sequence: TGTGCCTGGACAGGTAACAATGAGCAGTTCTTC. Amino acid sequence: CAWTGNNEQFF.

This clone was recorded once. The rearrangement joins TRBV29-1 to TRBJ1-1, with a weak D call TRBD1 (6 bases). V dropped 4 bases and J dropped 6 bases, with 9 bases sitting between them. CDR1 SQVTM and CDR2 ANQGSEA come from the germline V gene. CDR3 length: 11 residues. In nucleotides, the CDR3 is TGCAGCGTTGCCCCAGGGGCTGAAGCTTTCTTT. This encodes CSVAPGAEAFF.

V usage is TRBV18 and J usage is TRBJ1-1; D perhaps matches TRBD1 (5 bases). The CDR3 has 15 amino acids. Germline-derived CDR1 and CDR2 are KGHSH and LQKENI. V shed 3 bases and J shed 1 base, with 12 bases lying between them. In nucleotides, the CDR3 is TGTGCCAGCTCACCCCAGACAAGGGGGAACACTGAAGCTTTCTTT. Translating it yields CASSPQTRGNTEAFF.

V is TRBV4-2 and J is TRBJ2-7; D is perhaps TRBD2 (6 bases). There are 15 residues in the CDR3. Trimming left V 0 bases short and J 2 bases short, with 11 bases between. Germline lookup yields CDR1 LGHNA and CDR2 YNFKEQ. The CDR3 DNA sequence: TGTGCCAGCAGCCAAGATAGGGACTCGGCCTACGAGCAGTACTTC. Translation: CASSQDRDSAYEQYF.

This clone was counted a few times. This chain joins TRBV29-1 and TRBJ2-1, with D uncertain. This CDR3 has 15 amino acids. V shed 3 bases and J shed 0 bases, with 12 bases lying between them. CDR1 is SQVTM and CDR2 is ANQGSEA in the germline V gene. In DNA form, the CDR3 reads TGCAGCGTTGACCCGGGCCGTAGCTCCTACAATGAGCAGTTCTTC. Its translation is CSVDPGRSSYNEQFF.

The genes are TRBV30 and TRBJ1-1; D possibly corresponds to TRBD1 (5 bases). This CDR3 has 15 residues. Germline-derived CDR1 and CDR2 are GTSNPN and SVGIG (reference sequence). Between the trimmed V and J ends, which lost 5 bases and 3 bases, there was a span of 19 bases. DNA of the CDR3: TGTGCCTGGCAAGGGCCTCTCTTAGGGGACACTGAAGCTTTCTTT. It specifies CAWQGPLLGDTEAFF. Together with reference TRBV30 and TRBJ1-1, the CDR3 gives the full variable domain: SQTIHQWPATLVQPVGSPLSLECTVEGTSNPNLYWYRQAAGRGLQLLFYSVGIGQISSEVPQNLSASRPQDRQFILSSKKLLLSDSGFYLCAWQGPLLGDTEAFFGQGTRLTVV.

The chain employs TRBV7-2 and TRBJ1-5; D unresolved. This CDR3 is built from 14 residues. The germline gives CDR1 SGHTA, CDR2 FQGNSA. V was shortened by 3 bases and J by 4 bases, with 10 bases between the two germline ends. CDR3 nucleotide sequence: TGTGCCAGCAGCTTCAAAAGCGGGAATCAGCCCCAGCATTTT. The encoded protein is CASSFKSGNQPQHF.

A few counts support this clone. This rearrangement joins TRBV4-1 to TRBJ1-1; D remains ambiguous. The length of the CDR3 is 11 residues. Germline assignment: CDR1 MGHRA and CDR2 YSYEKL. Trimming cost V 2 bases and J 10 bases, with 8 bases left between them. The CDR3 is CASSQYGPAFF. The CDR3 DNA reads as TGCGCCAGCAGCCAATACGGGCCAGCTTTCTTT.

This clone was counted only a few times. The chain joins TRBV7-9 to TRBJ2-5; a weak D match, TRBD2 (6 bases). Germline loops: CDR1 SEHNR, CDR2 FQNEAQ (reference sequence). The CDR3 length is 14 residues. Trimming removed 5 bases at V and 1 base at J, with 11 bases between. CDR3 sequence reads: CASSPGLLQETQYF. The CDR3 bases are TGTGCCAGCAGCCCGGGACTTCTCCAAGAGACCCAGTACTTC.

This chain uses TRBV5-1 with TRBJ1-2, with D maybe TRBD1 (6 bases). V was pared by 4 bases and J by 1 base, with 14 bases between. CDR3 size: 15 residues. Germline CDR1 is SGHRS and CDR2 is YFSETQ. The CDR3 loop reads CASSLGQGNNYGYTF. CDR3 nucleotide sequence: TGCGCCAGCAGCCTGGGGCAGGGGAATAACTATGGCTACACCTTC.

The rearrangement joins TRBV5-1 to TRBJ1-6, with no clear D. The germline V gene has CDR1 SGHRS and CDR2 YFSETQ. Between the trimmed V and J ends, which lost 0 bases and 8 bases, there was a span of 6 bases. This CDR3 has 13 amino acids. The CDR3 coding sequence is TGCGCCAGCAGCTTGGATCCGGATTCACCCCTCCACTTT. Translating gives CASSLDPDSPLHF.

The rearrangement links TRBV6-5 to TRBJ2-7; D ambiguous. CDR1 and CDR2 (germline): MNHEY, SVGAGI. The CDR3 sequence is 13 residues long. Trimming removed 0 bases from V and 6 bases from J, with 9 bases in between. CDR3 loop: CASSYSPESEQYF. CDR3 nucleotides: TGTGCCAGCAGTTACTCCCCTGAATCCGAGCAGTACTTC.

The chain is built from TRBV6-1 and TRBJ1-5, with no clear D. CDR1 and CDR2 from the germline V gene are MNHNS and SASEGT. The CDR3 consists of 14 residues. V was cut by 0 bases and J by 7 bases, with 10 bases left in between. CDR3 DNA sequence: TGTGCCAGCAGTGAAGCAGCGGTCGGCCAGCCCCAGCATTTT. Its protein product is CASSEAAVGQPQHF.

The chain joins TRBV5-4 to TRBJ1-5; D is ambiguous. CDR3 length equals 14 residues. Looked up from germline, CDR1 is SGHNT and CDR2 is YYREEE (reference sequence). Trimming removed 4 bases at V and 8 bases at J, with 16 bases between. For the CDR3, the DNA is TGTGCCAGCAGCATCGACACATCCTCCGAGCCCCAGCATTTT. Protein sequence: CASSIDTSSEPQHF.

This clone came up once. The identical CDR3 is also encoded by other nucleotide sequences in the sample. V usage is TRBV5-6 and J usage is TRBJ1-5; no reliable D call. Germline CDR1 reads SGHDT; CDR2 reads YYEEEE. V shed 2 bases and J shed 4 bases, with 4 bases lying between them. The CDR3 runs to 12 residues. The CDR3 DNA reads as TGTGCCAGCAGCTTTCGAAATCAGCCCCAGCATTTT. Amino acid sequence: CASSFRNQPQHF.

This chain links TRBV15 with TRBJ2-4, with D possibly matching TRBD1 (6 bases). The V end was cut by 8 bases, the J end by 6 bases, with 17 bases between. The length of the CDR3 is 14 residues. CDR1 and CDR2 from the germline V gene are LNHNV and YYDKDF (reference sequence). CDR3 sequence (DNA): TGTGCCACCGCCCCCCTGGACAGAACAAACATTCAGTACTTC. Encoded protein: CATAPLDRTNIQYF.

This chain joins TRBV4-1 and TRBJ2-3; 12 bases align to TRBD2. The CDR3 is made up of 18 amino acids. V lost 4 bases to trimming and J lost 0 bases; unmatched junction nucleotides: 8. The germline CDR1 and CDR2 sequences are MGHRA and YSYEKL. The CDR3: CASSRGWTSGESTDTQYF. The CDR3 DNA follows: TGCGCCAGCAGCCGCGGGTGGACTAGCGGGGAAAGCACAGATACGCAGTATTTT.

The chain employs TRBV15 and TRBJ2-1; a possible D gene is TRBD1 (5 bases). Germline assignment: CDR1 LNHNV and CDR2 YYDKDF (reference sequence). Trimming removed 0 bases at V and 7 bases at J, with 7 bases between. This CDR3 region has 13 residues. CDR3 sequence: CATSRDPGNEQFF. The CDR3 DNA reads TGTGCCACCAGCAGAGACCCAGGGAATGAGCAGTTCTTC.

V and J are TRBV14 and TRBJ1-6; D gene unclear. Germline values: CDR1 SGHDN, CDR2 FVKESK. V lost 1 base and J 10 bases, leaving 11 bases between the germline ends. This CDR3 spans 14 amino acids. In nucleotides, the CDR3 is TGTGCCAGCAGCCAAGTATTCGGAGAGTCACCCCTCCACTTT. As protein: CASSQVFGESPLHF. Variable domain in full (rest from reference TRBV14 and TRBJ1-6): EAGVTQFPSHSVIEKGQTVTLRCDPISGHDNLYWYRRVMGKEIKFLLHFVKESKQDESGMPNNRFLAERTGGTYSTLKVQPAELEDSGVYFCASSQVFGESPLHFGNGTRLTVT.

This rearrangement joins TRBV30 to TRBJ1-6; perhaps TRBD1 as D (5 bases). V was trimmed by 0 bases and J by 3 bases, leaving 9 bases between them. The CDR3 length is 15 residues. Germline CDR1 reads GTSNPN; CDR2 reads SVGIG (reference sequence). CDR3 loop: CAWSVLGDYNSPLHF. In nucleotides, the CDR3 is TGTGCCTGGAGTGTACTGGGGGACTATAATTCACCCCTCCACTTT.

CDR3 coding DNA: TGTGCCAGCAGCTCAGGACTAGATACGCAGTATTTT. As protein: CASSSGLDTQYF. J is TRBJ2-3 and V is TRBV11-2; D possibly corresponds to TRBD2 (5 bases). CDR3 length: 12 residues. Germline lookup yields CDR1 SGHAT and CDR2 FQNNGV. Trimming stripped 4 bases from V and 5 bases from J, with 7 bases between.

J is TRBJ1-4 and V is TRBV29-1; a possible D gene is TRBD1 (6 bases). The germline V gene has CDR1 SQVTM and CDR2 ANQGSEA. This CDR3 has 13 amino acids. Trimming removed 1 base from V and 5 bases from J, with 8 bases in between. The CDR3, as DNA: TGCAGCGTTGAAGTTGGGACAAATGAAAAACTGTTTTTT. Translated: CSVEVGTNEKLFF.

Note on this clone: At one of its ends the junction is not consistent with the germline gene, which may arise from a read error. The chain uses TRBV4-1 and TRBJ1-5, with D unresolved. This CDR3 contains 13 residues. CDR1 is MGHRA and CDR2 is YSYEKL in the germline V gene. The CDR3 is CASSQEPDQPQHF. CDR3 sequence (DNA): TGTGCCAGCAGCCAAGAGCCCGATCAGCCCCAGCATTTT.